Listed below are T cell receptor beta chains from one sample, sequenced in a study of cytomegalovirus exposure and HLA in healthy donors. Sequenced by immunoSEQ multiplex PCR; TCRdb stores in-frame clones only, minus some. The data contain more than 90,000 clones, about 68% of them seen just once; the ten biggest clones take up under 14%. The sequencing input was PBMCs. All receptors derive from a woman in her 50s in good health and CMV-seropositive. Both conserved end residues are part of each CDR3. The D gene is left open where the match is weak. Clone size, where shown, is once, few, many, or a class for clones that have expanded.

d_gene: NA; v_gene: TRBV18; j_gene: TRBJ1-5; abundance: NA; CDR3aa: CATSLSPGQPQHF; CDR3nt: TGTGCCACCTCTCTAAGCCCGGGACAGCCCCAGCATTTT
d_gene: NA; v_gene: TRBV25-1; j_gene: TRBJ2-5; abundance: NA; CDR3aa: CASSEGAGLTQYF; CDR3nt: TGTGCCAGCAGTGAAGGGGCAGGGCTAACCCAGTACTTC
d_gene: TRBD1; v_gene: TRBV7-2; j_gene: TRBJ2-2; abundance: NA; CDR3aa: CASSRGAGTGAGELFF; CDR3nt: TGTGCCAGCAGCCGCGGGGCGGGGACAGGGGCCGGGGAGCTGTTTTTT
d_gene: TRBD1; v_gene: TRBV27; j_gene: TRBJ2-3; abundance: NA; CDR3aa: CASSSRTGGSDTQYF; CDR3nt: TGTGCCAGCAGTTCCAGGACAGGGGGCTCAGATACGCAGTATTTT
d_gene: NA; v_gene: TRBV28; j_gene: TRBJ1-5; abundance: NA; CDR3aa: CASSNRVYSNQPQHF; CDR3nt: TGTGCCAGCAGTAACAGGGTTTATAGCAATCAGCCCCAGCATTTT
d_gene: TRBD1; v_gene: TRBV5-6; j_gene: TRBJ1-4; abundance: NA; CDR3aa: CASSLGQGGEKLFF; CDR3nt: TGTGCCAGCAGCTTAGGACAGGGAGGAGAAAAACTGTTTTTT
d_gene: NA; v_gene: TRBV12-2; j_gene: TRBJ1-1; abundance: few; CDR3aa: CARLKQGENTEAFF; CDR3nt: TGTGCAAGACTGAAACAGGGTGAGAACACTGAAGCTTTCTTT
d_gene: TRBD1; v_gene: TRBV7-2; j_gene: TRBJ1-4; abundance: NA; CDR3aa: CASSPDRGYEKLFF; CDR3nt: TGTGCCAGCAGCCCGGACAGGGGATATGAAAAACTGTTTTTT
d_gene: NA; v_gene: TRBV6-5; j_gene: TRBJ1-2; abundance: NA; CDR3aa: CASSYTRGSPYGYTF; CDR3nt: TGTGCCAGCAGCTACACCAGGGGTTCTCCGTATGGCTACACCTTC
d_gene: NA; v_gene: TRBV9; j_gene: TRBJ1-4; abundance: NA; CDR3aa: CASSESPGEKLFF; CDR3nt: TGTGCCAGCAGCGAATCCCCAGGGGAAAAACTGTTTTTT
d_gene: TRBD1; v_gene: TRBV2; j_gene: TRBJ1-4; abundance: NA; CDR3aa: CASSVRIGGNEKLFF; CDR3nt: TGTGCCAGCAGTGTACGGATAGGGGGCAACGAAAAACTGTTTTTT
d_gene: TRBD2; v_gene: TRBV4-2; j_gene: TRBJ2-1; abundance: NA; CDR3aa: CASTHGTSAYNEQFF; CDR3nt: TGTGCCAGCACCCACGGGACTAGCGCCTACAATGAGCAGTTCTTC
d_gene: NA; v_gene: TRBV4-2; j_gene: TRBJ1-2; abundance: NA; CDR3aa: CASSQVGADGYTF; CDR3nt: TGTGCCAGCAGCCAAGTCGGAGCTGATGGCTACACCTTC
d_gene: TRBD2; v_gene: TRBV5-4; j_gene: TRBJ2-5; abundance: NA; CDR3aa: CASSSAGRGGETQYF; CDR3nt: TGTGCCAGCAGCTCGGCCGGGAGGGGCGGAGAGACCCAGTACTTC
d_gene: TRBD1; v_gene: TRBV28; j_gene: TRBJ1-1; abundance: NA; CDR3aa: CASSGQGNTEAFF; CDR3nt: TGTGCCAGCAGCGGACAGGGGAACACTGAAGCTTTCTTT
d_gene: NA; v_gene: TRBV7-9; j_gene: TRBJ1-1; abundance: NA; CDR3aa: CASSFLTGEAFF; CDR3nt: TGTGCCAGCAGCTTTTTGACAGGTGAAGCTTTCTTT
d_gene: TRBD1; v_gene: TRBV27; j_gene: TRBJ1-2; abundance: NA; CDR3aa: CASRPTGTGGRGYTF; CDR3nt: TGTGCCAGCAGGCCGACCGGGACAGGGGGACGTGGCTACACCTTC
d_gene: NA; v_gene: TRBV5-1; j_gene: TRBJ1-1; abundance: NA; CDR3aa: CASSAGQTEAFF; CDR3nt: TGCGCCAGCAGCGCAGGACAGACCGAAGCTTTCTTT
d_gene: NA; v_gene: TRBV10-3; j_gene: TRBJ2-7; abundance: few; CDR3aa: CAIKETYEQYF; CDR3nt: TGTGCCATCAAGGAGACCTACGAGCAGTACTTC
d_gene: TRBD1; v_gene: TRBV7-2; j_gene: TRBJ2-5; abundance: few; CDR3aa: CASTWTGGETQYF; CDR3nt: TGTGCCAGCACTTGGACAGGGGGGGAGACCCAGTACTTC
d_gene: NA; v_gene: TRBV11-1; j_gene: TRBJ1-2; abundance: NA; CDR3aa: CASSLGGRDGYTF; CDR3nt: TGTGCCAGCAGCTTAGGGGGGCGCGATGGCTACACCTTC
d_gene: TRBD1; v_gene: TRBV5-6; j_gene: TRBJ2-1; abundance: NA; CDR3aa: CASSSRTGVDEQFF; CDR3nt: TGTGCCAGCAGCTCCCGGACAGGGGTCGATGAGCAGTTCTTC
d_gene: NA; v_gene: TRBV19; j_gene: TRBJ1-6; abundance: once; CDR3aa: CASSRGVYNSPLHF; CDR3nt: TGTGCCAGTAGTAGGGGAGTTTATAATTCACCCCTCCACTTT
d_gene: TRBD1; v_gene: TRBV4-1; j_gene: TRBJ2-3; abundance: NA; CDR3aa: CASSQEGRGLGTQYF; CDR3nt: TGCGCCAGCAGCCAAGAAGGCAGGGGGCTCGGTACGCAGTATTTT
d_gene: TRBD2; v_gene: TRBV4-3; j_gene: TRBJ2-5; abundance: NA; CDR3aa: CASSQQSGGAETQYF; CDR3nt: TGCGCCAGCAGCCAACAGTCGGGGGGTGCGGAGACCCAGTACTTC
d_gene: TRBD2; v_gene: TRBV10-3; j_gene: TRBJ2-7; abundance: NA; CDR3aa: CAISESGGRGAYEQYF; CDR3nt: TGTGCCATCAGTGAGTCTGGAGGGAGGGGAGCCTACGAGCAGTACTTC
d_gene: NA; v_gene: TRBV5-1; j_gene: TRBJ1-1; abundance: once; CDR3aa: CASSRQAVNTEAFF; CDR3nt: TGCGCCAGCAGCCGACAGGCAGTGAACACTGAAGCTTTCTTT
d_gene: NA; v_gene: TRBV7-8; j_gene: TRBJ2-7; abundance: NA; CDR3aa: CASSGLVTYEQYF; CDR3nt: TGTGCCAGCAGCGGACTGGTCACCTACGAGCAGTACTTC
d_gene: NA; v_gene: TRBV6-5; j_gene: TRBJ1-5; abundance: NA; CDR3aa: CAAGEGGWQPQHF; CDR3nt: TGTGCCGCGGGGGAAGGGGGATGGCAGCCCCAGCATTTT
d_gene: NA; v_gene: TRBV5-8; j_gene: TRBJ1-5; abundance: few; CDR3aa: CASTTPGFSNQPQHF; CDR3nt: TGTGCCAGCACTACCCCCGGGTTCAGCAATCAGCCCCAGCATTTT